The next 10 T cell receptor beta chains were all read from a single sample in a study of CD8+CD57+ T cells in acquired aplastic anemia. The template used for profiling TCR beta VDJ and CDR3 was genomic DNA. From the reads, TCRdb called clonotypes with MiXCR, one entry per CDR3 protein. The profile shows roughly 420,000 distinct CDR3 sequences, just under 70% of them singletons. Sequencing was carried out using sorted CD4+, CD8+, or CD8+CD57+ T cells (not recorded which) from PBMCs. The source of these receptors is a human donor in good health, serving as a control.

This chain connects TRBV14 to TRBJ2-5; unclear D gene. This CDR3 is 12 amino acids long. V was shortened by 0 bases and J by 9 bases, with 8 bases between the two germline ends. Per the germline V gene, CDR1 is SGHDN and CDR2 is FVKESK. In nucleotides, the CDR3 is TGTGCCAGCAGCCAAGATCTGAACGCCCAGTACTTC. Protein: CASSQDLNAQYF. Combining the CDR3 with reference TRBV14 and TRBJ2-5 gives the whole variable domain EAGVTQFPSHSVIEKGQTVTLRCDPISGHDNLYWYRRVMGKEIKFLLHFVKESKQDESGMPNNRFLAERTGGTYSTLKVQPAELEDSGVYFCASSQDLNAQYFGPGTRLLVL.

The chain is built from TRBV7-8 and TRBJ2-1; the D is unclear. Trimming stripped 0 bases from V and 14 bases from J, with 20 bases between. The CDR3 is made up of 15 amino acids. The V gene's germline CDR1 is SGHVS and CDR2 FQNEAQ. The CDR3 region is CASSLAQDRCTEEFF. CDR3 DNA sequence: TGTGCCAGCAGCTTAGCGCAGGATAGGTGCACTGAAGAGTTCTTC.

For this clonotype: A much larger clone differs from this one at a single base, so this may be a read error. V and J are TRBV5-1 and TRBJ2-1; 12 bases map to TRBD2. Germline lookup yields CDR1 SGHRS and CDR2 YFSETQ. The CDR3 consists of 18 residues. CDR3 in amino acids: CASISGASGGASYNEQFF. In DNA, the CDR3 is TGTGCCAGCATCTCCGGGGCTAGCGGGGGGGCCTCGTACAATGAGCAGTTCTTC.

This clonotype was picked up a small number of times. V gene TRBV10-3 combines with J gene TRBJ2-7; TRBD2 matches at 14 bases. Trimming took 2 bases from V and 7 from J; bases not matched to a gene: 7. Germline CDR1 is ENHRY and CDR2 is SYGVKD. The length of the CDR3 is 16 residues. The chain's CDR3 is CAISELRTSGGQEQYF. DNA of the CDR3: TGTGCCATCAGTGAGCTCCGGACTAGCGGGGGGCAAGAGCAGTACTTC.

A single count supports this clonotype. The chain combines TRBV6-6 with TRBJ2-2, with D maybe TRBD1 (5 bases). Trimming removed 8 bases at V and 4 bases at J, with 17 bases between. The CDR3 extends over 15 amino acids. CDR1 is MNHNY, CDR2 SVGAGI, per germline (reference sequence). In DNA form, the CDR3 reads TGTGCCAGCCTATGGCAGGGTGGTATCACCGGGGAGCTGTTTTTT. Its protein is CASLWQGGITGELFF.

This clonotype was seen many times. The chain carries TRBV6-2 or TRBV6-3 and TRBJ2-7, with 8 bases lining up with TRBD1. The J segment lost 5 bases and the V segment lost 5 bases, leaving 2 bases of the junction unmatched. This CDR3 contains 12 residues. The germline gives CDR1 MNHEY, CDR2 SVGEGT. The CDR3 DNA reads as TGTGCCAGCAGTAGACAGGGGCACGAGCAGTACTTC. Protein product: CASSRQGHEQYF.

With regard to this clonotype: Because it lacks the conserved phenylalanine or tryptophan at the end, this CDR3 is likely a read error. The DNA is left out, because the CDR3 cannot be placed on it with certainty; the CDR3 is given as TCRdb lists it. The V and J genes are TRBV15 and TRBJ2-1. The germline CDR1 and CDR2 sequences are LNHNV and YYDKDF (reference sequence). The CDR3 spans 13 amino acids, including both terminal residues. CDR3 residues: CATRREGEVGPVL.

The rearrangement links TRBV7-3 to TRBJ2-1; the D gene is possibly TRBD2 (5 bases). With 5 bases removed from V and 14 bases from J, the gap between germline ends came to 19 bases. The CDR3 spans 13 residues. Germline loops: CDR1 SGHTA, CDR2 FQGTGA. CDR3 DNA sequence: TGTGCCAGCAGCACGGAGGAAAGCAAAGAGAAGTTCTTC. It encodes CASSTEESKEKFF.

This clonotype appeared once. A junction end diverges from the germline sequence, so it may reflect a read error. The rearrangement uses TRBV9 and TRBJ1-1, with D possibly matching TRBD1 (5 bases). Germline CDR1 and CDR2: SGDLS and YYNGEE. The CDR3 covers 13 residues. In nucleotides, the CDR3 is TGTGCCAGCAGCCGTAACGGGGACGCAGAAGCGCAGTTT. Protein product: CASSRNGDAEAQF.

The CDR3 is CASSLVWGTTYGYTF. In DNA, the CDR3 is TGCGCCAGCAGCTTGGTGTGGGGAACCACCTATGGCTACACCTTC. This chain uses TRBV5-1 with TRBJ1-2; no clear D gene. Deletions cut 0 bases from V and 4 bases from J, with 13 bases between. CDR3 length equals 15 residues. Germline V lookup: CDR1 SGHRS, CDR2 YFSETQ.